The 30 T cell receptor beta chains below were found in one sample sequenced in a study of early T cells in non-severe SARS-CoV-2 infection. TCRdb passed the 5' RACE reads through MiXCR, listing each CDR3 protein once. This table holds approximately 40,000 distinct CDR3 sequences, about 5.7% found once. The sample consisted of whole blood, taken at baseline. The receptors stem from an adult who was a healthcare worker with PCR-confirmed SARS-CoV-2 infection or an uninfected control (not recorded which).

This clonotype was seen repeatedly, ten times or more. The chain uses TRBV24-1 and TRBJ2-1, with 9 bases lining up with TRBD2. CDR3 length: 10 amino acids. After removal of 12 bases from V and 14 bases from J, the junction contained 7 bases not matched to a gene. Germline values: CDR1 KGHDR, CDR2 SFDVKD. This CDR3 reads CAPGGLAEFF. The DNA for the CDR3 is TGTGCCCCGGGGGGACTAGCTGAGTTCTTC.

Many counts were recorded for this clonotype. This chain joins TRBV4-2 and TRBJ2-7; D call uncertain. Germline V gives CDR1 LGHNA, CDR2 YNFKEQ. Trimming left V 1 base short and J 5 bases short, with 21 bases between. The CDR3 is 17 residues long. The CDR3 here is CASSQVGRSGWSNEQYF. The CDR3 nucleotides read TGTGCCAGCAGCCAAGTCGGTCGGTCTGGGTGGTCCAACGAGCAGTACTTC.

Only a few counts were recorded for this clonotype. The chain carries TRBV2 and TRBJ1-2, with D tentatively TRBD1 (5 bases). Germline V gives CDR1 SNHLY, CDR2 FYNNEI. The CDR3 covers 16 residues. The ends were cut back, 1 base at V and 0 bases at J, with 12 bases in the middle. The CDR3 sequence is CASSEGLRGPNYGYTF. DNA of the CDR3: TGTGCCAGCAGTGAAGGTCTGAGGGGCCCTAACTATGGCTACACCTTC.

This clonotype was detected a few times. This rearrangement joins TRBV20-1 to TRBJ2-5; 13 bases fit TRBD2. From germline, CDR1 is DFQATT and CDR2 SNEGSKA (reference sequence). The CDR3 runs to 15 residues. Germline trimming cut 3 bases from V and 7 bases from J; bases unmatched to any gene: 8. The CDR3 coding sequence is TGCAGTGCTAGTGGGGGACTAGCGGGGCCGGGGACCCAGTACTTC. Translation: CSASGGLAGPGTQYF.

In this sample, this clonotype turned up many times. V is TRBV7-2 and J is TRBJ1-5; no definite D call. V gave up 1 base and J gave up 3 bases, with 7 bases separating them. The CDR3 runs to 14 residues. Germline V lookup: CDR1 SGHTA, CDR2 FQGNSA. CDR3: CASSLGMVNQPQHF. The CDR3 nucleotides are TGTGCCAGCAGCTTAGGTATGGTCAATCAGCCCCAGCATTTT.

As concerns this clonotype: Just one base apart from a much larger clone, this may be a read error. This chain's CDR3 is CASSLGADTQYF. The CDR3 nucleotides read TGTGCCAGCAGCTTAGGGGCAGATACGCAGTATTTT. The chain links TRBV11-2 to TRBJ2-3; unclear D gene. Germline assignment: CDR1 SGHAT and CDR2 FQNNGV. This CDR3 is built from 12 residues. V lost 1 base and J 4 bases, leaving 3 bases between the germline ends.

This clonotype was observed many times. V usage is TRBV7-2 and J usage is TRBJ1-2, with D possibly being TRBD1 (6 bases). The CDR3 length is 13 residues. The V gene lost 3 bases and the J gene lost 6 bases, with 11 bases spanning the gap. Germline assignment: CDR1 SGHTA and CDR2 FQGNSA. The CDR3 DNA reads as TGTGCCAGCAGCTTTCCAGGGGAAGATGGCTACACCTTC. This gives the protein CASSFPGEDGYTF.

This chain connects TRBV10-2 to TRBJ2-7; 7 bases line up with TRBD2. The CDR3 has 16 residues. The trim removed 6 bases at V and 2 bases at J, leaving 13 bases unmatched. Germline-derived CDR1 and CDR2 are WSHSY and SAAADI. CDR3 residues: CASSELGLAAPYEQYF. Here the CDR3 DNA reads TGCGCCAGCAGCGAACTCGGGCTAGCGGCTCCCTACGAGCAGTACTTC.

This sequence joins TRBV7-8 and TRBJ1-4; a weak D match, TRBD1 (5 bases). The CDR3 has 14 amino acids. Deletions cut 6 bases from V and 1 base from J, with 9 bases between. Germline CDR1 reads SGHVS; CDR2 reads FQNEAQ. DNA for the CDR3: TGTGCCAGCAGTACGACAGAAACTAATGAAAAACTGTTTTTT. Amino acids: CASSTTETNEKLFF.

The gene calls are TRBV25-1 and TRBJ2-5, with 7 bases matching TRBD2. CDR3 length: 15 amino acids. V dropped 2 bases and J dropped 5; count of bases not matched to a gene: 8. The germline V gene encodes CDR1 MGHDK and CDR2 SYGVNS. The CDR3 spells CASSEVVGAGETQYF. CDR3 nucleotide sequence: TGTGCCAGCAGTGAAGTCGTAGGAGCGGGGGAGACCCAGTACTTC. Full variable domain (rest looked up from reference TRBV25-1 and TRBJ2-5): EADIYQTPRYLVIGTGKKITLECSQTMGHDKMYWYQQDPGMELHLIHYSYGVNSTEKGDLSSESTVSRIRTEHFPLTLESARPSHTSQYLCASSEVVGAGETQYFGPGTRLLVL.

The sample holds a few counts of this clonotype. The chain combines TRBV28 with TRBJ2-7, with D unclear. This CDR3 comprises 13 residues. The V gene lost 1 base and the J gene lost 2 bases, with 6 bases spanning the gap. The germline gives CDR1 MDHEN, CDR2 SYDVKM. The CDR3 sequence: CASSLSPTYEQYF. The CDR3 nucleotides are TGTGCCAGCAGTTTATCCCCCACCTACGAGCAGTACTTC.

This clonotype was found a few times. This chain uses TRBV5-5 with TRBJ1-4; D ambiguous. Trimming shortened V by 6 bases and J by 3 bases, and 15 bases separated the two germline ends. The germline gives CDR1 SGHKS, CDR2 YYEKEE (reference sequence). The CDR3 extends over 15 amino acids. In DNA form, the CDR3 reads TGTGCCAGCATATTTATATGGGCAGCTAATGAAAAACTGTTTTTT. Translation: CASIFIWAANEKLFF.

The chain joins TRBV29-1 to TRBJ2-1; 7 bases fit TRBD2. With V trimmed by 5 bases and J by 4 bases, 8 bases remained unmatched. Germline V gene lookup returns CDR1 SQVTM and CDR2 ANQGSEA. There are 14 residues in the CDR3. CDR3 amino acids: CSVSGAGAYNEQFF. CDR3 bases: TGCAGCGTTTCTGGGGCGGGAGCTTACAATGAGCAGTTCTTC.

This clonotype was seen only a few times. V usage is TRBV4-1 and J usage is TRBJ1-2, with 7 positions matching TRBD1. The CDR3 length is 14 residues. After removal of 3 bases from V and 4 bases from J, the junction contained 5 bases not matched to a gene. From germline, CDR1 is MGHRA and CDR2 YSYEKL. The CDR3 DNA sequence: TGCGCCAGCAGCCAGGGGGGACAGCCCTATGGCTACACCTTC. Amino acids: CASSQGGQPYGYTF.

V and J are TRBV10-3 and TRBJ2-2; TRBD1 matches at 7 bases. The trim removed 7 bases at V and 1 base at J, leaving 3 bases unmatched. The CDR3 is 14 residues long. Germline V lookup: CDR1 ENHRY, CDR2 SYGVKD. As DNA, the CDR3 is TGTGCCATCATGAGGACAGGGAACACCGGGGAGCTGTTTTTT. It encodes CAIMRTGNTGELFF.

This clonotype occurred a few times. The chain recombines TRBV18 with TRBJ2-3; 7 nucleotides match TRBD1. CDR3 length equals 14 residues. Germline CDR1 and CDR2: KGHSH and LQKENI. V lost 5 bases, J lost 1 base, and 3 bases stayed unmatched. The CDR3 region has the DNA TGTGCCAGCTCAATCCAGGGGGGCACAGATACGCAGTATTTT. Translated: CASSIQGGTDTQYF.

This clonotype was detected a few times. CDR3 sequence: CASSLGSPRRLAQFF. CDR3 nucleotide sequence: TGTGCCAGCAGCTTAGGATCACCCCGGAGGTTGGCGCAGTTCTTC. This sequence joins TRBV11-2 and TRBJ2-1, with D perhaps matching TRBD2 (5 bases). The CDR3 is made up of 15 amino acids. Trimming removed 1 base at V and 12 bases at J, with 19 bases between. CDR1 is SGHAT, CDR2 FQNNGV, per germline.

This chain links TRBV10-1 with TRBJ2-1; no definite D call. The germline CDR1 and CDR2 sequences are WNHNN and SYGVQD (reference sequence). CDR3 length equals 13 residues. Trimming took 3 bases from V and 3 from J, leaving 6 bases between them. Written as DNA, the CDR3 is TGCGCCAGCAGTGATGTCAGCTACAATGAGCAGTTCTTC. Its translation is CASSDVSYNEQFF.

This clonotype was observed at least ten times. The chain's CDR3 is CASSTLPGQGPHNEQFF. Here the CDR3 DNA reads TGTGCCAGTAGTACACTGCCGGGACAGGGGCCCCACAATGAGCAGTTCTTC. This sequence joins TRBV19 and TRBJ2-1, with 10 bases matching TRBD1. Germline CDR1 is LNHDA and CDR2 is SQIVND (reference sequence). The J segment lost 5 bases and the V segment lost 4 bases, leaving 11 bases of the junction unmatched. The CDR3 spans 17 residues.

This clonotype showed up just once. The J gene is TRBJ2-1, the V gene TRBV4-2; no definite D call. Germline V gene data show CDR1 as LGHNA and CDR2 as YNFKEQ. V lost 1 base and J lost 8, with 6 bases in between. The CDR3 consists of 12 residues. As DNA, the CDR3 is TGTGCCAGCAGCCAAGTACTCCATGAGCAGTTCTTC. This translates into CASSQVLHEQFF.

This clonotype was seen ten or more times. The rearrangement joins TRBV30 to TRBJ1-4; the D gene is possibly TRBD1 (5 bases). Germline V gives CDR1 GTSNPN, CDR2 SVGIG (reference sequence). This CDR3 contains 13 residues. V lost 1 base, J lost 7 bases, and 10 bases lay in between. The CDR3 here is CAWSAGMIEKLFF. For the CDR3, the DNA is TGTGCCTGGAGTGCAGGGATGATTGAAAAACTGTTTTTT. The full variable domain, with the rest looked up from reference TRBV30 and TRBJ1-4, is SQTIHQWPATLVQPVGSPLSLECTVEGTSNPNLYWYRQAAGRGLQLLFYSVGIGQISSEVPQNLSASRPQDRQFILSSKKLLLSDSGFYLCAWSAGMIEKLFFGSGTQLSVL.

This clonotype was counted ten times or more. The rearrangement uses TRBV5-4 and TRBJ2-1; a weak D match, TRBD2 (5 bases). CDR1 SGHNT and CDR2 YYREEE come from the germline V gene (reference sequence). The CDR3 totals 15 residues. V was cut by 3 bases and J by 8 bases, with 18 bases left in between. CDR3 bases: TGTGCCAGCAGCTCCCTGAACGGGGTGAGGGATGAGCAGTTCTTC. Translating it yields CASSSLNGVRDEQFF.

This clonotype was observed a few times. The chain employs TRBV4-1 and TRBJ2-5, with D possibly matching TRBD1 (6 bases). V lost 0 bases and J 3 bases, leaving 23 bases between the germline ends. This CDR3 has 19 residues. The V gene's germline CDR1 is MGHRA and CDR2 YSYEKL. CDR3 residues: CASSQDRNQGGGMKETQYF. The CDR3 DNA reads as TGCGCCAGCAGCCAAGATAGGAATCAAGGGGGTGGCATGAAAGAGACCCAGTACTTC.

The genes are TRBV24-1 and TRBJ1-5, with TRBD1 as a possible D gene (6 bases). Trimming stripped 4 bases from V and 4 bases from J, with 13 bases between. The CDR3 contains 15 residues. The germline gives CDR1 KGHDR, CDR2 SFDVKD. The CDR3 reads CATSEGGRGNQPQHF. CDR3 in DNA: TGTGCCACCAGTGAAGGGGGACGGGGGAATCAGCCCCAGCATTTT.

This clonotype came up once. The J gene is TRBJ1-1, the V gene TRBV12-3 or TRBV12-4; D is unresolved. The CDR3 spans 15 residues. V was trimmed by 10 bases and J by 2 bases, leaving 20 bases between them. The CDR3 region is CATTLAVGGNTEAFF. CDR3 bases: TGTGCCACCACACTAGCGGTAGGTGGAAACACTGAAGCTTTCTTT.

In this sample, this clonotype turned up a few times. The CDR3 protein is CSAKGARIYGYTF. The CDR3 DNA follows: TGCAGTGCCAAGGGGGCGAGGATCTATGGCTACACCTTC. V is TRBV20-1 and J is TRBJ1-2; 7 bases align to TRBD1. The V gene end was trimmed by 6 bases and the J gene end by 4 bases; junction bases not matched to a gene: 8. CDR3 length: 13 amino acids. The germline V gene encodes CDR1 DFQATT and CDR2 SNEGSKA (reference sequence).

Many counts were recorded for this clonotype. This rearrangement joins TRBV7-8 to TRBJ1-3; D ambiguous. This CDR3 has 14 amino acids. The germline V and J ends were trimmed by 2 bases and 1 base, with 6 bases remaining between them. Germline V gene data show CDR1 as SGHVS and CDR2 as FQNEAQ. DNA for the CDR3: TGTGCCAGCAGCTTAAAGGGATCTGGAAACACCATATATTTT. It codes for CASSLKGSGNTIYF. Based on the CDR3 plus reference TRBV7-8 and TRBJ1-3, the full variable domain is GAGVSQSPRYKVAKRGQDVALRCDPISGHVSLFWYQQALGQGPEFLTYFQNEAQLDKSGLPSDRFFAERPEGSVSTLKIQRTQQEDSAVYLCASSLKGSGNTIYFGEGSWLTVV.

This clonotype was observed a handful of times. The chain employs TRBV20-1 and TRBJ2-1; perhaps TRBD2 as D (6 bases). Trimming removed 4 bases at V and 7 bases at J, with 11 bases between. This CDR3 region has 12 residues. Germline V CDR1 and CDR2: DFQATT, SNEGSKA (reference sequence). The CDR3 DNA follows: TGCAGTGCTACGTTTGCGGGGAATGAGCAGTTCTTC. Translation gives CSATFAGNEQFF.

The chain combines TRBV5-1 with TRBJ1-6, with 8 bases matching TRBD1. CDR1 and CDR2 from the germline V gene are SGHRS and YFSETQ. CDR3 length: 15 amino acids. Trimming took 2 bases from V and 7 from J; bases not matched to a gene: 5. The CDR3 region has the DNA TGCGCCAGCAGCTTTGGCAGGGGGCGGAATTCACCCCTCCACTTT. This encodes CASSFGRGRNSPLHF.

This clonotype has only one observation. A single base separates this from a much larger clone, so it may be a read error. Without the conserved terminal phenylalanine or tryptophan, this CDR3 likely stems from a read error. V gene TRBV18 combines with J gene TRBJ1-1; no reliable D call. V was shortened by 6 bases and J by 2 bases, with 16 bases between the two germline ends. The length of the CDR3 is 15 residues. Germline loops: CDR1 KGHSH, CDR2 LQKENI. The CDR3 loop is CASSPLGLGNTEAFS. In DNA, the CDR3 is TGTGCCAGCTCCCCCCTTGGTCTGGGAAACACTGAAGCTTTCTCT.